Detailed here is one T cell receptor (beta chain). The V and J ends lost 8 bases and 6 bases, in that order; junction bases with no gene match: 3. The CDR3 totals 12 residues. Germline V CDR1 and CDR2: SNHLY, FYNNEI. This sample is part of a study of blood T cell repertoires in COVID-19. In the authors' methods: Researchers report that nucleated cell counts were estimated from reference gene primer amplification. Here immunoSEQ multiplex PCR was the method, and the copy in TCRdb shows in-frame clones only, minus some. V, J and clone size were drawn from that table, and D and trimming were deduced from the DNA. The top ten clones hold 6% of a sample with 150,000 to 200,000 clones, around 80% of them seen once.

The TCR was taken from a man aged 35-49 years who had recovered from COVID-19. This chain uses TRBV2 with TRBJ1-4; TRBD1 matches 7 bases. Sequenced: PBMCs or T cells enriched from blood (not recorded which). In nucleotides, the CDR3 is TGTGCCAGCGCCGGGACAGATGAAAAACTGTTTTTT. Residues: CASAGTDEKLFF.